This T cell receptor (beta chain) was sequenced in a study of early T cells in non-severe SARS-CoV-2 infection. About the study: Bulk RNA isolated from unsorted whole blood underwent sequencing; chains were not paired.

Unique molecular identifiers (one per individual cDNA molecule) were attached. TCRdb reanalysed the 5' RACE reads using MiXCR and keeps one entry per CDR3 protein. The profile covers tens of thousands of distinct CDR3 sequences, with around 10% appearing a single time and less than 3% taken by the ten largest. The germline gives CDR1 MGHRA, CDR2 YSYEKL. J was trimmed by 0 bases and V by 1 base; bases with no gene match: 2. The CDR3 runs to 16 residues. V is TRBV4-1 and J is TRBJ2-7, with 11 nucleotides matching TRBD2. The receptor comes from an adult who was a healthcare worker with PCR-confirmed SARS-CoV-2 infection or an uninfected control (not recorded which). Input material: whole blood. In nucleotides, the CDR3 is TGCGCCAGCAGCCAAGGACTAGCGGGGAGCTCCTACGAGCAGTACTTC. Its translation: CASSQGLAGSSYEQYF.